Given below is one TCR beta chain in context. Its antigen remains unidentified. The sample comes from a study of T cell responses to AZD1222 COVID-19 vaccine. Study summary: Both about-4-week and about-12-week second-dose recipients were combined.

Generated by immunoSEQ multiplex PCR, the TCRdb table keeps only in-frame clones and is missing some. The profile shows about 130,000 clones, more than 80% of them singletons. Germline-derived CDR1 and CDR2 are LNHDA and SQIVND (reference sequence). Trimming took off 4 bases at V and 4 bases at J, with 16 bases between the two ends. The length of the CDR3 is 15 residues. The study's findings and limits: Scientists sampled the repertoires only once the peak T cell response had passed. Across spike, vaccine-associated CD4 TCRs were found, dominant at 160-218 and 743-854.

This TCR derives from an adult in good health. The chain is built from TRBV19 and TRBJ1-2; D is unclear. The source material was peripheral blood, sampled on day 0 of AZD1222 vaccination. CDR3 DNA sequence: TGTGCCAGTAGTACCACCGGTACAGCAACCTATGGCTACACCTTC. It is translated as CASSTTGTATYGYTF. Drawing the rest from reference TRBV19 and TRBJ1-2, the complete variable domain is DGGITQSPKYLFRKEGQNVTLSCEQNLNHDAMYWYRQDPGQGLRLIYYSQIVNDFQKGDIAEGYSVSREKKESFPLTVTSAQKNPTAFYLCASSTTGTATYGYTFGSGTRLTVV.